This TCR beta chain comes out of a study of T cells in Graves' hyperthyroidism and ophthalmopathy (dated by TCRdb to between 2018 and 2021). At the level of the whole study: Peripheral blood was collected at initial diagnosis, before any treatment. After blood sampling, hyperthyroidism patients were treated with methimazole at a starting dose of 30 mg daily, and ophthalmopathy patients were treated with high-dose intravenous methylprednisolone. Whether ophthalmopathy could be predicted prospectively was tested in an independent validation cohort made up of roughly 19 hyperthyroidism patients plus 17 patients who later progressed to ophthalmopathy. In roughly six Graves' hyperthyroidism patients, the study also compared T-cell repertoires from thyroid tissue with T-cell repertoires from blood. For training and testing, the approximately 92 patients in the discovery cohort were randomly divided in a 7:3 ratio. The paper reports TCR Vbeta CDR3 sequencing of 140 or so peripheral blood samples: around 45 ophthalmopathy, fewer than 80 hyperthyroidism and approximately 17 progressor patients. A discovery cohort of roughly 100 patients, roughly 45 with Graves' ophthalmopathy and fewer than 65 with stable Graves' hyperthyroidism, was used to find distinguishing TCR V-J signatures. Findings and caveats that apply to the study as a whole: Most expanded thyroid clonotypes (frequency above 0.001) were also found in blood, which suggests that blood repertoires may mirror thyroid immune responses. A model built on a 13 V-J signature distinguished ophthalmopathy from stable hyperthyroidism, reaching roughly 88% sensitivity and about 81% specificity in cross-validation and 80%/75% in testing. In validation, progression to ophthalmopathy was predicted by the model with around 70% sensitivity and roughly 76% specificity, a median of roughly 6.4 months before onset. Sample size was not statistically predetermined, and blinding of investigators to group allocation was not performed.

CDR1 is given as SNHLY and CDR2 as FYNNEI, both from the germline V gene. Inclusive of the bounding cysteine and phenylalanine, the CDR3 is 14 residues long. Just CDR3 DNA is preserved here, 42 bases in frame from base 1. Concerning this clonotype: The antigen it binds to is not known. This could be a read error, since a much larger clone is one nucleotide away.

The TCR beta CDR3 regions were amplified from the RNA transcripts. The TCR CDR3 was subjected to a first round of RT-PCR using the HTBI primer set and the Qiagen OneStep RT-PCR kit. Libraries were constructed in a second round of multiplex PCR, after which size selection and purification were performed. Sequencing of the libraries was done on an Illumina HiSeq2000 using paired-end 100 bp reads. On the authors' methods: SOAPnuke was used to process the raw data, throwing out any read that contained adapters or uncalled bases, had a mean Phred below 15, or lacked an exact constant-primer or identifier match. High-quality paired reads were merged with COPE v1.2.5, and unique nucleotide sequences were defined as clonotypes. Clonotypes were aligned to IMGT TRBV, TRBD and TRBJ reference segments using MiTCR v1.1. Only V-J combinations with frequency above 0.0001, covering 99% to 99.2% of repertoires, were analysed. The TCS score was defined as the ratio of F50 (clonal expansion) to E x V (chaos), calculated using BLOSUM62-based TCRdist between CDR3 peptides within each V-J. Welch's t-statistics and random forest reduced 450 to 600 V-J features to 13, which were used in a naive Bayes classifier (R e1071). The Morisita-Horn index was used to measure how similar the thyroid and blood repertoires were. TCRdb reworked the public reads: Q25 trimming with fastp, MiXCR clone assembly, productive beta chains retained. Every distinct CDR3 protein forms one entry, paired with its most common genes and DNA. In this record, the V and J calls reflect TCRdb's handling and not the investigators' own analysis. This sample has around 700,000 distinct CDR3 sequences in its table, and around 40% of those were observed once. 31% of the sample comes from the top ten.

Graves' hyperthyroidism was defined as stable when no progression to ophthalmopathy occurred over 18 months of follow-up. Hyperthyroidism patients were aged 18 to 65 years and newly diagnosed, with disease duration of less than 2 months. The study excluded patients with uncontrolled infections, other autoimmune diseases, pregnancy or lactation. Diagnoses were established on the basis of clinical symptoms, serum thyroxine and TRAb, thyroid ultrasound, and orbital computed tomography. PBMCs were separated from 8 to 10 ml of fresh peripheral blood using Ficoll-Paque density gradient centrifugation. Trizol reagent was used to extract total RNA, and RNA quality was then checked on an Agilent 2100 Bioanalyzer.

Specimen: blood. The rearrangement combines TRBV2 with TRBJ1-2, with the D gene call left open. The TCR sequence derives from a woman aged 35 to 49 with Graves' hyperthyroidism. In nucleotide form, the sequence is TGTGCCAGCAGAGACGACATAGCTAACTTTGGCTACACCTTC. Its translation is CASRDDIANFGYTF.